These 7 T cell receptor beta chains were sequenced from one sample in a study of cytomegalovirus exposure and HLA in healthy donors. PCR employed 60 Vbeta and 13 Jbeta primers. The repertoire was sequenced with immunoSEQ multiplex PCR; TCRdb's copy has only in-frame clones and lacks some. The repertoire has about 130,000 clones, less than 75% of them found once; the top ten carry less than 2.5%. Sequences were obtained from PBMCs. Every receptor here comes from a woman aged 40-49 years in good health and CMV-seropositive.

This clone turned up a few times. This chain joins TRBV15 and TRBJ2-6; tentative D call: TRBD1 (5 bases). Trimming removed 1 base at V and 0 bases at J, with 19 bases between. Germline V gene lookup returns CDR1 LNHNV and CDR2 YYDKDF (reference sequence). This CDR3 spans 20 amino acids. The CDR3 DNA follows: TGTGCCACCAGCAGAGTTGGAGCCAGGGCCTTAACCTCTGGGGCCAACGTCCTGACTTTC. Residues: CATSRVGARALTSGANVLTF.

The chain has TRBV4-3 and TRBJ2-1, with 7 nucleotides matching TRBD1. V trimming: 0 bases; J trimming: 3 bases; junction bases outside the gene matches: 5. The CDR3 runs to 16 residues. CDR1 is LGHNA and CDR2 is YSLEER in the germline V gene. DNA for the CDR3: TGCGCCAGCAGCCAAGAGGGACAGAGGGTCTACAATGAGCAGTTCTTC. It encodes CASSQEGQRVYNEQFF.

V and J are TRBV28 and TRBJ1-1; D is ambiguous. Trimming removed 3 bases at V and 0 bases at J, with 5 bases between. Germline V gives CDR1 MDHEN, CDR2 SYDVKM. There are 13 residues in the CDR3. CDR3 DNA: TGTGCCAGCAGTTTCTTCTTGAACACTGAAGCTTTCTTT. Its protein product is CASSFFLNTEAFF.

The CDR3 is CASSLYTGNYGYTF. In nucleotides, the CDR3 is TGTGCCAGCAGTTTGTATACAGGGAACTATGGCTACACCTTC. The V gene is TRBV28, the J gene TRBJ1-2; maybe TRBD1 (6 bases). The ends were cut back, 3 bases at V and 2 bases at J, with 10 bases in the middle. Germline V gene sequence: CDR1 MDHEN, CDR2 SYDVKM. The CDR3 contains 14 residues.

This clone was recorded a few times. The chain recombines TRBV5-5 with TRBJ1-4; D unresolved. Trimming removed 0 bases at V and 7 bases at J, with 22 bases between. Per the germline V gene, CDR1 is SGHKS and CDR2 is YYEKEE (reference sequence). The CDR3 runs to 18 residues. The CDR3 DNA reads TGTGCCAGCAGCTTGGGTGTTGGGATCAGGAGCGGGATTGAAAAACTGTTTTTT. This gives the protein CASSLGVGIRSGIEKLFF.

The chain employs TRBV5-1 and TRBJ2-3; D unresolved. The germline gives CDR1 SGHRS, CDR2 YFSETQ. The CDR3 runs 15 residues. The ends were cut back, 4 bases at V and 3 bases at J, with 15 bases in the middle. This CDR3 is CASSADLLETDTQYF. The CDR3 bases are TGCGCCAGCAGCGCGGATCTATTGGAGACAGATACGCAGTATTTT.

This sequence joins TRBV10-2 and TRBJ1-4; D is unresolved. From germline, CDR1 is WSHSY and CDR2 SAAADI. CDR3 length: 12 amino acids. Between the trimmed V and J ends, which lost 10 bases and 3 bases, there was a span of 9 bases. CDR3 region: CATGRANEKLFF. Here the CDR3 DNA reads TGCGCCACGGGGAGGGCTAATGAAAAACTGTTTTTT.